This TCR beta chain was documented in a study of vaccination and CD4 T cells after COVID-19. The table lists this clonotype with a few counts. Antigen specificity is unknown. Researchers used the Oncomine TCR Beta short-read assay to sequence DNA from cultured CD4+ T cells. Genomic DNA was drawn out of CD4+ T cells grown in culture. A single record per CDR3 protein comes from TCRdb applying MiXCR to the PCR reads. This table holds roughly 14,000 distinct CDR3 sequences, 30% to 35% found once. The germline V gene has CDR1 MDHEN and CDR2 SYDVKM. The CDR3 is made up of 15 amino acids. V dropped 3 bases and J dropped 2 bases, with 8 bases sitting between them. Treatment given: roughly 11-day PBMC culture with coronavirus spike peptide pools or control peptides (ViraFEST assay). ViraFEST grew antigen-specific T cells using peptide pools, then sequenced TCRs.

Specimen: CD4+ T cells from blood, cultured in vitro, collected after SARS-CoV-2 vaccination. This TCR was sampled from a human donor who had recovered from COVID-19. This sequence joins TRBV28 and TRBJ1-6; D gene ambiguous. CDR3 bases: TGTGCCAGCAGTTTCCGAGGGCCCTATAATTCACCCCTCCACTTT. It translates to CASSFRGPYNSPLHF. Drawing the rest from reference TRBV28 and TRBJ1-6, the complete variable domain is DVKVTQSSRYLVKRTGEKVFLECVQDMDHENMFWYRQDPGLGLRLIYFSYDVKMKEKGDIPEGYSVSREKKERFSLILESASTNQTSMYLCASSFRGPYNSPLHFGNGTRLTVT.